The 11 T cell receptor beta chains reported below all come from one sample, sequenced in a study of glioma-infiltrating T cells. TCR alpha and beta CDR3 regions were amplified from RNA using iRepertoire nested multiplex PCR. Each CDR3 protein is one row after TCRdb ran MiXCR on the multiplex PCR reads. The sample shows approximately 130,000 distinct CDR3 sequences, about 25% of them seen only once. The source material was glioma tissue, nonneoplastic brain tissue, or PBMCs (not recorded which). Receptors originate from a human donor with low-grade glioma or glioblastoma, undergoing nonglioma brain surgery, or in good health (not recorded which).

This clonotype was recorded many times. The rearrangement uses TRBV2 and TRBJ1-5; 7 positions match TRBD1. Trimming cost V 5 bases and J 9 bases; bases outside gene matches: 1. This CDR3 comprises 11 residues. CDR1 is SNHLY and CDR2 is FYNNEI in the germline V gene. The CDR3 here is CASSPGGPQHF. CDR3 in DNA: TGTGCCAGCAGTCCAGGGGGGCCCCAGCATTTT.

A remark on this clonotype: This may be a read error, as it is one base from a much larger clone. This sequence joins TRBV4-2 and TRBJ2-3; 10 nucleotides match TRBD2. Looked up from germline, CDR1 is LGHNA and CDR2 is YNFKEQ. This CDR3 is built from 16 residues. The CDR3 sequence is CASSPIAGGSTGTQYF. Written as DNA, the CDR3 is TGTGCCAGCAGCCCGATAGCGGGGGGCTCCACAGGTACGCAGTATTTT.

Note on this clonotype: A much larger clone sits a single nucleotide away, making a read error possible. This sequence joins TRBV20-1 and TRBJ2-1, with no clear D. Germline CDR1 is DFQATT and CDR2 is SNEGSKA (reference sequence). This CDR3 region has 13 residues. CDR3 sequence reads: CSDRDQSTWEQFF. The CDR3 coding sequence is TGCAGTGATAGAGATCAGAGCACCTGGGAGCAGTTCTTC.

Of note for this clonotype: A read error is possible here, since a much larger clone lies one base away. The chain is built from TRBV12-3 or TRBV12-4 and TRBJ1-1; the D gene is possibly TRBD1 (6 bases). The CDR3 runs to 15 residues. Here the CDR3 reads CASSLWRQVNTKAFF. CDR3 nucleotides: TGTGCCAGCAGTTTATGGAGACAGGTGAACACTAAAGCTTTCTTT.

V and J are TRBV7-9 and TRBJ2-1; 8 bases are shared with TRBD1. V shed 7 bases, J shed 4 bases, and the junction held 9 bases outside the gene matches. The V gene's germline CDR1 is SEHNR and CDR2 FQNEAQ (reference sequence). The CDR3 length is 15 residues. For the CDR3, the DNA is TGTGCCAGCACCTTGGACAGGGAAATTTACAATGAGCAGTTCTTC. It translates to CASTLDREIYNEQFF.

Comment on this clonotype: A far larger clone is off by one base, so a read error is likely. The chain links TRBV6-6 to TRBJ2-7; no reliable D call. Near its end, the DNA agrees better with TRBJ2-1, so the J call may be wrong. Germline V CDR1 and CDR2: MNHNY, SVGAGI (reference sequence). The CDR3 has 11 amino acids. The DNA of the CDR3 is TGTGCCAGCAGACTTCTCAATGGGCAGTTCTTC. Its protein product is CASRLLNGQFF.

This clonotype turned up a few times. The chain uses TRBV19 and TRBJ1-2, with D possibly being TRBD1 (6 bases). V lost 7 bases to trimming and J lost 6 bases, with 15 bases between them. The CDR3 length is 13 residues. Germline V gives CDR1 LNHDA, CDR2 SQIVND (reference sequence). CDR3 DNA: TGTGCCAGTACCCAGGGGTGGCTGGATGGCTACACCTTC. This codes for CASTQGWLDGYTF.

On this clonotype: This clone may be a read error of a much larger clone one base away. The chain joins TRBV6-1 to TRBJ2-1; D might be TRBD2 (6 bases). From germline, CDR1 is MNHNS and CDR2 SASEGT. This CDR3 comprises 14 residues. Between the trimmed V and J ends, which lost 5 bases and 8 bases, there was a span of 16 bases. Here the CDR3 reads CASSRDSYNDEQFF. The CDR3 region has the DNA TGTGCCAGCAGTCGGGACTCCTACAACGATGAGCAGTTCTTC.

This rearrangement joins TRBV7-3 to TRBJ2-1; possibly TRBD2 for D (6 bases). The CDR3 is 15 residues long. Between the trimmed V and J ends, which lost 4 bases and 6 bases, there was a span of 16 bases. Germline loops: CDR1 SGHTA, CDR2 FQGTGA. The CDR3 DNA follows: TGTGCCAGCAGCTCCTCGGGACTCGTTACCAATGAGCAGTTCTTC. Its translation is CASSSSGLVTNEQFF.

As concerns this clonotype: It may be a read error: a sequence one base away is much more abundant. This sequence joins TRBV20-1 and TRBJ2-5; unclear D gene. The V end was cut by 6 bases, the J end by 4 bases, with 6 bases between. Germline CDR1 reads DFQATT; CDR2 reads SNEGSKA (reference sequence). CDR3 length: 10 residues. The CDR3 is CSAAGETQYF. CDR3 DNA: TGCAGTGCAGCAGGAGAGACCCAGTACTTC.

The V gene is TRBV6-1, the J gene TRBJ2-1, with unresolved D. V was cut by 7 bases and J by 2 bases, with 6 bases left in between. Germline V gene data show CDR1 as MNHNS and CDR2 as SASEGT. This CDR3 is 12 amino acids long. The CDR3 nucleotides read TGTGCCAGCATAACACCCTACAATGAGCAGTTCTTC. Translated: CASITPYNEQFF.